These 22 T cell receptor beta chains came from one sample sequenced in a study of vaccination and CD4 T cells after COVID-19. With the Oncomine TCR Beta short-read assay, DNA from cultured CD4+ T cells was sequenced. TCRdb called the PCR reads again in MiXCR, with one record for every CDR3 protein. The sample gives over 10,000 distinct CDR3 sequences, approximately 46% of which show up once; 7% is in the top ten. Described treatment: roughly ten-day PBMC culture with coronavirus spike peptide pools or control peptides (ViraFEST assay). No antigen has been identified for these receptors. Source material: CD4+ T cells from blood, cultured in vitro. Receptors were obtained from a human donor who had recovered from COVID-19.

The J gene is TRBJ2-7, the V gene TRBV6-2 or TRBV6-3, with D unclear. The V and J ends lost 3 bases and 1 base respectively, with 7 bases between them. Germline CDR1 and CDR2: MNHEY and SVGEGT. This CDR3 is 13 amino acids long. The CDR3 here is CASSYTNSYEQYF. In nucleotides, the CDR3 is TGTGCCAGCAGTTATACAAATTCCTACGAGCAGTACTTC.

This clonotype was detected a few times. The chain joins TRBV24-1 to TRBJ1-5; D call uncertain. The ends were cut back, 2 bases at V and 2 bases at J, with 6 bases in the middle. CDR3 length: 14 residues. Germline V CDR1 and CDR2: KGHDR, SFDVKD. The CDR3 DNA sequence: TGTGCCACCAGTGATTCAACGCGCAATCAGCCCCAGCATTTT. Its translation: CATSDSTRNQPQHF.

Only a few counts were recorded for this clonotype. V is TRBV14 and J is TRBJ2-5, with D tentatively TRBD2 (6 bases). Germline lookup yields CDR1 SGHDN and CDR2 FVKESK. The CDR3 is 13 residues long. Trimming stripped 1 base from V and 6 bases from J, with 9 bases between. The CDR3 sequence: CASSQGLAQTQYF. In DNA form, the CDR3 reads TGTGCCAGCAGCCAAGGTCTAGCGCAGACCCAGTACTTC.

The table lists this clonotype with a few counts. The chain joins TRBV6-1 to TRBJ1-2; maybe TRBD1 (6 bases). Trimming took off 6 bases at V and 2 bases at J, with 10 bases between the two ends. This CDR3 region has 13 residues. Germline V lookup: CDR1 MNHNS, CDR2 SASEGT. The DNA of the CDR3 is TGTGCCAGCAGCCACAGGGCGAACTATGGCTACACCTTC. As protein: CASSHRANYGYTF.

This clonotype was recorded once. This rearrangement joins TRBV30 to TRBJ1-1; D gene unclear. V was clipped by 0 bases and J by 0 bases, with 8 bases between them. CDR1 and CDR2 (germline): GTSNPN, SVGIG (reference sequence). This CDR3 is 14 amino acids long. The CDR3 protein is CAWSVPELNTEAFF. The CDR3 nucleotides read TGTGCCTGGAGTGTACCAGAGCTGAACACTGAAGCTTTCTTT. The full variable domain, completed using reference TRBV30 and TRBJ1-1, is SQTIHQWPATLVQPVGSPLSLECTVEGTSNPNLYWYRQAAGRGLQLLFYSVGIGQISSEVPQNLSASRPQDRQFILSSKKLLLSDSGFYLCAWSVPELNTEAFFGQGTRLTVV.

The chain carries TRBV10-3 and TRBJ1-1, with TRBD1 matching 7 bases. Trimming at V came to 6 bases and at J to 6 bases, leaving 7 bases not matched to a gene. Germline-derived CDR1 and CDR2 are ENHRY and SYGVKD. The CDR3 covers 13 residues. The CDR3 DNA reads as TGTGCCATCAGCGATGGGACAGTGGCTGAAGCTTTCTTT. Translated: CAISDGTVAEAFF.

This sequence joins TRBV29-1 and TRBJ2-2; 10 bases align to TRBD2. CDR1 and CDR2 from the germline V gene are SQVTM and ANQGSEA. The ends lost 6 bases at V and 3 bases at J; junction bases unmatched: 7. The CDR3 is 15 amino acids. CDR3 protein: CSVKGLAGDTGELFF. In DNA form, the CDR3 reads TGCAGCGTAAAAGGGCTAGCGGGGGACACCGGGGAGCTGTTTTTT.

This clonotype was seen a few times. This chain links TRBV19 with TRBJ1-5; the D is unclear. The V end lost 2 bases, the J end lost 7 bases, and 6 bases lay between the germline ends. Germline lookup yields CDR1 LNHDA and CDR2 SQIVND (reference sequence). This CDR3 has 12 residues. In DNA form, the CDR3 reads TGTGCCAGTAGTATAATGGGCCAGCCCCAGCATTTT. This sequence encodes CASSIMGQPQHF.

This chain uses TRBV27 with TRBJ1-5; D call uncertain. The V end was cut by 6 bases, the J end by 4 bases, with 13 bases between. The germline V gene has CDR1 MNHEY and CDR2 SMNVEV (reference sequence). This CDR3 contains 14 residues. CDR3 bases: TGTGCCAGCAGAAGGCCCGGGTGGAATCAGCCCCAGCATTTT. This encodes CASRRPGWNQPQHF.

The rearrangement links TRBV12-3 or TRBV12-4 to TRBJ1-2; 7 bases are a match to TRBD1. V gave up 2 bases and J gave up 5 bases; unmatched junction bases: 2. There are 13 residues in the CDR3. The CDR3 loop is CASSLTGQYGYTF. CDR3 coding DNA: TGTGCCAGCAGTTTAACGGGACAGTATGGCTACACCTTC.

This clonotype was seen a few times. J is TRBJ1-2 and V is TRBV10-2, with D uncertain. Trimming pared 2 bases from V and 6 bases from J, leaving 13 bases between. Germline V gene sequence: CDR1 WSHSY, CDR2 SAAADI. The CDR3 contains 14 residues. DNA for the CDR3: TGCGCCAGCAGTGAGACCCCTAAAAGGGATGGCTACACCTTC. Its translation: CASSETPKRDGYTF.

This rearrangement joins TRBV19 to TRBJ2-3, with TRBD2 identical over 10 bases. The length of the CDR3 is 14 residues. Looked up from germline, CDR1 is LNHDA and CDR2 is SQIVND (reference sequence). With 8 bases clipped from V and 2 bases from J, the junction kept 4 bases outside the gene matches. The CDR3 coding sequence is TGTGCCAGTCATAGCGGGGGGCCCACAGATACGCAGTATTTT. It encodes CASHSGGPTDTQYF. The complete variable domain, with remaining parts taken from reference TRBV19 and TRBJ2-3, reads DGGITQSPKYLFRKEGQNVTLSCEQNLNHDAMYWYRQDPGQGLRLIYYSQIVNDFQKGDIAEGYSVSREKKESFPLTVTSAQKNPTAFYLCASHSGGPTDTQYFGPGTRLTVL.

The chain uses TRBV6-1 and TRBJ1-1; D unresolved. Germline CDR1 reads MNHNS; CDR2 reads SASEGT. The V and J ends lost 6 bases and 5 bases respectively, with 10 bases between them. This CDR3 comprises 12 residues. The DNA for the CDR3 is TGTGCCAGCAGGGGTAGATGGACTGAAGCTTTCTTT. It is translated as CASRGRWTEAFF.

In its sample, this clonotype was seen a few times. The chain recombines TRBV18 with TRBJ1-1; D perhaps matches TRBD1 (6 bases). Germline lookup yields CDR1 KGHSH and CDR2 LQKENI. The CDR3 is made up of 14 amino acids. Between the trimmed V and J ends, which lost 4 bases and 5 bases, there was a span of 14 bases. CDR3 sequence reads: CASSQAGEVTEAFF. The DNA for the CDR3 is TGTGCCAGCTCACAAGCAGGGGAGGTTACTGAAGCTTTCTTT.

This chain links TRBV24-1 with TRBJ2-1; 8 bases are a match to TRBD1. The CDR3 runs 14 residues. CDR1 KGHDR and CDR2 SFDVKD come from the germline V gene. V was pared by 11 bases and J by 8 bases, with 13 bases of the junction left unmatched. The CDR3 spells CASRGQGFHDEQFF. CDR3 in DNA: TGTGCCAGCCGAGGACAGGGTTTTCATGATGAGCAGTTCTTC.

The V call is TRBV12-3 or TRBV12-4, the J call TRBJ1-2, with D possibly matching TRBD1 (5 bases). Trimming removed 2 bases from V and 0 bases from J, with 10 bases in between. The CDR3 extends over 15 amino acids. CDR3 in DNA: TGTGCCAGCAGTTTATCGGGGGATCCTAACTATGGCTACACCTTC. Translation gives CASSLSGDPNYGYTF.

The chain links TRBV2 to TRBJ2-2; D might be TRBD1 (5 bases). CDR1 is SNHLY, CDR2 FYNNEI, per germline. The CDR3 is made up of 14 amino acids. V lost 8 bases and J lost 4, with 14 bases in between. CDR3 DNA sequence: TGTGCCAGCGTAGGGCAGGGTGGCACCGGGGAGCTGTTTTTT. It encodes CASVGQGGTGELFF.

V is TRBV23-1 and J is TRBJ2-5, with 9 bases that match TRBD2. TRBV23-1 is designated an ORF whose function remains uncertain. Losses at the gene ends were 2 bases for V and 1 base for J; bases not matched to a gene: 8. This CDR3 has 17 residues. The CDR3 reads CASSQPPSGKTQETQYF. The CDR3 nucleotides read TGCGCCAGCAGTCAACCCCCTAGCGGGAAAACCCAAGAGACCCAGTACTTC.

This chain links TRBV6-4 with TRBJ1-1; D is perhaps TRBD1 (6 bases). CDR3 length equals 16 residues. V gave up 1 base and J gave up 0 bases, with 12 bases separating them. The V gene's germline CDR1 is MRHNA and CDR2 SNTAGT. CDR3 amino acids: CASSDWGQRLNTEAFF. The DNA of the CDR3 is TGTGCCAGCAGTGACTGGGGGCAGAGATTGAACACTGAAGCTTTCTTT.

The table lists this clonotype with a few counts. The chain recombines TRBV6-2 or TRBV6-3 with TRBJ1-5; TRBD1 might be the D (6 bases). Trimming pared 3 bases from V and 7 bases from J, leaving 16 bases between. Per the germline V gene, CDR1 is MNHEY and CDR2 is SVGEGT. CDR3 size: 15 residues. CDR3 in amino acids: CASSYGAGEGQPQHF. CDR3 coding DNA: TGTGCCAGCAGTTATGGGGCAGGGGAAGGCCAGCCCCAGCATTTT.

J is TRBJ1-1 and V is TRBV20-1, with 7 bases lining up with TRBD1. The CDR3 contains 13 residues. Germline CDR1 is DFQATT and CDR2 is SNEGSKA (reference sequence). The ends lost 4 bases at V and 9 bases at J; junction bases unmatched: 11. The CDR3 DNA reads TGCAGTGCTAAGGCCGCGGGACAGCTGAAAGCTTTCTTT. Translated: CSAKAAGQLKAFF.

This rearrangement joins TRBV7-9 to TRBJ2-7, with D unclear. V was shortened by 1 base and J by 5 bases, with 6 bases between the two germline ends. The CDR3 has 12 amino acids. The V gene's germline CDR1 is SEHNR and CDR2 FQNEAQ (reference sequence). This CDR3 reads CASSLVTDEQYF. The CDR3 DNA is TGTGCCAGCAGCTTAGTTACTGACGAGCAGTACTTC.